This entry lists 25 T cell receptor beta chains sequenced from one sample in a study of graft-versus-host responses after intestinal transplantation. Using immunoSEQ multiplex PCR, the repertoire was profiled, and TCRdb retains in-frame clones only, with some absent. The table shows about 20,000 clones, with more than 30% occurring only once. The specimen comprised alloreactive CD4+ T cells from a mixed lymphocyte reaction culture, sampled before intestinal transplant. Noted subset: CFSE-low proliferating T cells sorted from roughly 6-day pre-transplant mixed lymphocyte reaction (GvH or HvG direction). All receptors come from a human patient who received an intestinal transplant.

This clone was counted between two and nine times. The CDR3: CAWTPLRETQYF. CDR3 nucleotides: TGTGCCTGGACCCCTTTAAGGGAGACCCAGTACTTC. The rearrangement joins TRBV30 to TRBJ2-5; D is undetermined. Trimming stripped 4 bases from V and 5 bases from J, with 11 bases between. The germline CDR1 and CDR2 sequences are GTSNPN and SVGIG (reference sequence). CDR3 length equals 12 residues.

The gene calls are TRBV15 and TRBJ1-1; no firm D call. CDR1 LNHNV and CDR2 YYDKDF come from the germline V gene (reference sequence). This CDR3 contains 13 residues. V dropped 0 bases and J dropped 1 base, with 3 bases sitting between them. The CDR3 DNA is TGTGCCACCAGCAGAGAAAAGAACACTGAAGCTTTCTTT. Residues: CATSREKNTEAFF. Together with reference TRBV15 and TRBJ1-1, the CDR3 gives the full variable domain: DAMVIQNPRYQVTQFGKPVTLSCSQTLNHNVMYWYQQKSSQAPKLLFHYYDKDFNNEADTPDNFQSRRPNTSFCFLDIRSPGLGDTAMYLCATSREKNTEAFFGQGTRLTVV.

V gene TRBV5-4 combines with J gene TRBJ2-5; 12 nucleotides match TRBD2. Trimming took 3 bases from V and 5 from J; bases not matched to a gene: 8. The CDR3 is made up of 16 amino acids. From germline, CDR1 is SGHNT and CDR2 YYREEE (reference sequence). The CDR3 coding sequence is TGTGCCAGCAGCTCGCCTAGCGGGGGGGCCGGGGAGACCCAGTACTTC. This sequence encodes CASSSPSGGAGETQYF.

The chain employs TRBV10-1 and TRBJ1-6; D might be TRBD1 (5 bases). The V gene lost 5 bases and the J gene lost 9 bases, with 8 bases spanning the gap. The CDR3 extends over 12 amino acids. Germline CDR1 WNHNN, CDR2 SYGVQD (reference sequence). CDR3 amino acids: CASSQTGSPLHF. CDR3 nucleotide sequence: TGCGCCAGCAGTCAAACAGGTTCACCCCTCCACTTT.

The rearrangement uses TRBV19 and TRBJ1-2; possibly TRBD1 for D (5 bases). This CDR3 region has 13 residues. With 3 bases removed from V and 8 bases from J, the gap between germline ends came to 13 bases. Germline lookup yields CDR1 LNHDA and CDR2 SQIVND (reference sequence). CDR3 DNA: TGTGCCAGTAGTATTTACGCAGGGTCGGGCTACACCTTC. Its translation: CASSIYAGSGYTF.

The V gene is TRBV5-1, the J gene TRBJ2-5, with TRBD1 identical over 7 bases. J gave up 4 bases and V 0 bases, and 9 bases lay outside the gene matches. Per the germline V gene, CDR1 is SGHRS and CDR2 is YFSETQ. This CDR3 is built from 16 residues. Written as DNA, the CDR3 is TGCGCCAGCAGCTTGGCGCTACCCCAGGGGGTAGAGACCCAGTACTTC. Translating gives CASSLALPQGVETQYF.

This clone occurred a few times. The J gene is TRBJ1-1, the V gene TRBV20-1; no definite D call. Germline lookup yields CDR1 DFQATT and CDR2 SNEGSKA (reference sequence). The CDR3 runs to 10 residues. Trimming pared 6 bases from V and 7 bases from J, leaving 9 bases between. CDR3 DNA: TGCAGTGCGAAACAGCGTGAAGCTTTCTTT. Its translation: CSAKQREAFF.

The CDR3: CASARDNSYNEQFF. The CDR3 DNA is TGCGCCAGCGCCCGGGACAACTCCTACAATGAGCAGTTCTTC. This chain joins TRBV10-1 and TRBJ2-1; maybe TRBD1 (6 bases). Germline V gives CDR1 WNHNN, CDR2 SYGVQD (reference sequence). V lost 8 bases to trimming and J lost 0 bases, with 11 bases between them. This CDR3 is 14 amino acids long.

This chain joins TRBV5-1 and TRBJ1-1; D possibly corresponds to TRBD1 (6 bases). This CDR3 region has 15 residues. Trimming left V 4 bases short and J 0 bases short, with 13 bases between. The germline gives CDR1 SGHRS, CDR2 YFSETQ. CDR3 sequence (DNA): TGCGCCAGCAGCCTGGGACATTTTTTGAACACTGAAGCTTTCTTT. Its translation: CASSLGHFLNTEAFF.

The genes are TRBV20-1 and TRBJ2-1; weak D call: TRBD2 (6 bases). This CDR3 region has 11 residues. The germline V and J ends were trimmed by 5 bases and 4 bases, with 6 bases remaining between them. The germline gives CDR1 DFQATT, CDR2 SNEGSKA (reference sequence). CDR3 region: CSAGGYNEQFF. In DNA, the CDR3 is TGCAGTGCTGGGGGGTACAATGAGCAGTTCTTC.

The chain uses TRBV19 and TRBJ1-2; D remains ambiguous. Trimming took off 3 bases at V and 4 bases at J, with 9 bases between the two ends. CDR3 length equals 13 residues. Looked up from germline, CDR1 is LNHDA and CDR2 is SQIVND (reference sequence). CDR3 residues: CASSMREAYGYTF. The CDR3, as DNA: TGTGCCAGTAGTATGAGGGAGGCCTATGGCTACACCTTC.

CDR3 sequence: CASSLHGQPEAFF. For the CDR3, the DNA is TGCGCCAGCAGCCTACATGGTCAGCCTGAAGCTTTCTTT. This chain links TRBV5-1 with TRBJ1-1, with D unclear. V was pared by 4 bases and J by 6 bases, with 13 bases between. Germline loops: CDR1 SGHRS, CDR2 YFSETQ. The CDR3 length is 13 residues.

This clone was observed a single time. V usage is TRBV7-9 and J usage is TRBJ1-3; 8 bases fit TRBD1. The V segment lost 5 bases and the J segment 7 bases; nucleotides outside the gene matches: 10. CDR1 is SEHNR, CDR2 FQNEAQ, per germline (reference sequence). This CDR3 has 15 amino acids. The CDR3 loop is CASSLQPRQGNTIYF. CDR3 bases: TGTGCCAGCAGCCTCCAACCTAGACAGGGGAACACCATATATTTT. Full variable domain (remainder filled in from reference TRBV7-9 and TRBJ1-3): DTGVSQNPRHKITKRGQNVTFRCDPISEHNRLYWYRQTLGQGPEFLTYFQNEAQLEKSRLLSDRFSAERPKGSFSTLEIQRTEQGDSAMYLCASSLQPRQGNTIYFGEGSWLTVV.

This clone was detected a few times. The V and J genes are TRBV19 and TRBJ1-2; D call uncertain. The CDR3 extends over 16 amino acids. Per germline, CDR1 LNHDA and CDR2 SQIVND (reference sequence). Trimming removed 1 base at V and 3 bases at J, with 15 bases between. CDR3 sequence reads: CASSIGGLPPDYGYTF. The CDR3 bases are TGTGCCAGTAGTATAGGGGGATTACCCCCGGACTATGGCTACACCTTC.

The chain combines TRBV2 with TRBJ2-5, with 8 bases lining up with TRBD2. V lost 4 bases, J lost 5 bases, and 12 bases stayed unmatched. CDR1 is SNHLY and CDR2 is FYNNEI in the germline V gene. CDR3 length: 16 residues. DNA of the CDR3: TGTGCCAGCAGTGCGGGAGGGGTAAGGGAAGGGGAGACCCAGTACTTC. Its translation is CASSAGGVREGETQYF.

The chain has TRBV6-5 and TRBJ1-5; the D is unclear. This CDR3 comprises 14 residues. V was trimmed by 10 bases and J by 6 bases, leaving 19 bases between them. In germline, CDR1 is MNHEY, CDR2 SVGAGI. The DNA of the CDR3 is TGTGCCACTACGGCTGATTGGTACACTCAGCCCCAGCATTTT. It encodes CATTADWYTQPQHF.

The chain employs TRBV5-1 and TRBJ2-1, with D perhaps TRBD1 or TRBD2 (5 bases each). The CDR3 is made up of 14 amino acids. CDR1 and CDR2 (germline): SGHRS, YFSETQ. V lost 0 bases and J lost 11, with 15 bases in between. The CDR3 sequence: CASSLVGRETQQFF. In DNA form, the CDR3 reads TGCGCCAGCAGCTTGGTAGGCAGGGAGACCCAGCAGTTCTTC.

A few counts support this clone. The CDR3 is CASSSSPGRPWGYTF. Written as DNA, the CDR3 is TGTGCCAGCAGCTCAAGCCCGGGACGGCCTTGGGGCTACACCTTC. The chain joins TRBV7-2 to TRBJ1-2; D is perhaps TRBD1 (5 bases). This CDR3 contains 15 residues. Trimming removed 4 bases at V and 8 bases at J, with 20 bases between. CDR1 is SGHTA, CDR2 FQGNSA, per germline.

This clone has more than one count but fewer than ten. CDR3 sequence reads: CSAPSPYEQYF. DNA for the CDR3: TGCAGTGCTCCCTCACCCTACGAGCAGTACTTC. The V call is TRBV20-1, the J call TRBJ2-7; D not certain. Germline values: CDR1 DFQATT, CDR2 SNEGSKA (reference sequence). Trimming shortened V by 5 bases and J by 2 bases, and 7 bases separated the two germline ends. This CDR3 comprises 11 residues.

V gene TRBV11-3 combines with J gene TRBJ2-7; no firm D call. Between the trimmed V and J ends, which lost 1 base and 3 bases, there was a span of 10 bases. Germline CDR1 and CDR2: SGHNT and YENEEA. This CDR3 contains 14 residues. The CDR3 nucleotides read TGTGCCAGCAGCTTAGGCCGGTCGGGCTACGAGCAGTACTTC. This encodes CASSLGRSGYEQYF.

A few counts support this clone. V usage is TRBV30 and J usage is TRBJ1-6; D call uncertain. In germline, CDR1 is GTSNPN, CDR2 SVGIG (reference sequence). The CDR3 covers 13 residues. The V end was cut by 0 bases, the J end by 7 bases, with 7 bases between. The CDR3 region has the DNA TGTGCCTGGAGTGTACGACGGAATTCACCCCTCCACTTT. Amino acids: CAWSVRRNSPLHF.

This clone was counted between two and nine times. The chain links TRBV2 to TRBJ1-2; D remains ambiguous. Germline V gives CDR1 SNHLY, CDR2 FYNNEI. The CDR3 has 12 residues. V was clipped by 4 bases and J by 8 bases, with 11 bases between them. CDR3 in amino acids: CASSARGAGYTF. Written as DNA, the CDR3 is TGTGCCAGCAGTGCCCGGGGAGCCGGCTACACCTTC.

The gene calls are TRBV19 and TRBJ2-1; D is tentatively TRBD1 or TRBD2 (6 bases each). Germline-derived CDR1 and CDR2 are LNHDA and SQIVND (reference sequence). Trimming stripped 3 bases from V and 5 bases from J, with 11 bases between. CDR3 length: 14 amino acids. DNA of the CDR3: TGTGCCAGTAGTATTTTCCGGGGGCACAATGAGCAGTTCTTC. Its protein product is CASSIFRGHNEQFF.

The chain couples TRBV5-4 to TRBJ2-3; 8 bases map to TRBD2. With V trimmed by 4 bases and J by 3 bases, 10 bases remained unmatched. Germline V CDR1 and CDR2: SGHNT, YYREEE (reference sequence). The CDR3 has 16 amino acids. The CDR3: CASSPVSGGGTDTQYF. CDR3 DNA sequence: TGTGCCAGCAGCCCCGTAAGCGGGGGAGGAACAGATACGCAGTATTTT. Filled out from reference TRBV5-4 and TRBJ2-3, the complete variable domain reads ETGVTQSPTHLIKTRGQQVTLRCSSQSGHNTVSWYQQALGQGPQFIFQYYREEENGRGNFPPRFSGLQFPNYSSELNVNALELDDSALYLCASSPVSGGGTDTQYFGPGTRLTVL.

V usage is TRBV7-7 and J usage is TRBJ1-5; 7 bases match TRBD1. The germline V gene has CDR1 SSHAT and CDR2 FNYEAQ (reference sequence). The CDR3 has 16 residues. V trimming: 3 bases; J trimming: 2 bases; junction bases outside the gene matches: 7. The CDR3 reads CASSLNRGIGNQPQHF. The CDR3 DNA sequence: TGTGCCAGCAGCTTGAACAGGGGTATTGGCAATCAGCCCCAGCATTTT. Combining the CDR3 with reference TRBV7-7 and TRBJ1-5 gives the whole variable domain GAGVSQSPRYKVTKRGQDVTLRCDPISSHATLYWYQQALGQGPEFLTYFNYEAQPDKSGLPSDRFSAERPEGSISTLTIQRTEQRDSAMYRCASSLNRGIGNQPQHFGDGTRLSIL.